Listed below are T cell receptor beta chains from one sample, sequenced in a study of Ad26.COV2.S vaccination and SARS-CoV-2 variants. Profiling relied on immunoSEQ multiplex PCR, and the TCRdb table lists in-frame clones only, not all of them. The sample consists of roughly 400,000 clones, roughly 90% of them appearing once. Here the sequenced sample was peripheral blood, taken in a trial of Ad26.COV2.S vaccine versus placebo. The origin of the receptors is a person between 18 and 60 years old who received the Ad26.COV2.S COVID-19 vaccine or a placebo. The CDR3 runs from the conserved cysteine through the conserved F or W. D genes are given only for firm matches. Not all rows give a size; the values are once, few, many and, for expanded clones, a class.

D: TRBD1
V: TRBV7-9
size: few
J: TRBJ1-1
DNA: TGTGCCAGCAGCTTAGCGACAGGGACGAACACTGAAGCTTTCTTT
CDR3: CASSLATGTNTEAFF

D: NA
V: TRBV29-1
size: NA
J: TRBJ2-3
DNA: TGCAGCGGGGCCGGAAGGACAGCCACAGATACGCAGTATTTT
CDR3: CSGAGRTATDTQYF

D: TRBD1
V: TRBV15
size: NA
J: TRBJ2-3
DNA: TGTGCCACCAGCCCCGAGGGGGCTCGCACAGATACGCAGTATTTT
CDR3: CATSPEGARTDTQYF

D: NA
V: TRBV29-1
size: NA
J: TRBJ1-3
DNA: TGCAGCGTTGAAGCTGCGGGATTCTCTGGAAACACCATATATTTT
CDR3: CSVEAAGFSGNTIYF

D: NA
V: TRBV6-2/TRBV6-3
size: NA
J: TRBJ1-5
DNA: TGTGCCAGCAGTTACTCGAGTCGAGGGAGCAATCAGCCCCAGCATTTT
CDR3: CASSYSSRGSNQPQHF

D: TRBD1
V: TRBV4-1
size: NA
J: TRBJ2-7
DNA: TGCGCCAGCAGCCAAACGGCCGGGACAGGGTACGAGCAGTACTTC
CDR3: CASSQTAGTGYEQYF

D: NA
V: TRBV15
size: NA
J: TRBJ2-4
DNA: TGTGCCACCAGCAGAGAACCCGGGACCGGGGACAAAAACATTCAGTACTTC
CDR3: CATSREPGTGDKNIQYF

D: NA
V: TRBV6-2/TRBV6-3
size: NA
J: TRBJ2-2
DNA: TGTGCCAGCAGCCACCAAGGGGGAGACACCGGGGAGCTGTTTTTT
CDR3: CASSHQGGDTGELFF

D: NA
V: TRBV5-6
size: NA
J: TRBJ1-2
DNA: TGTGCCAGCAGCTTGGGCGGGTCTGGCTACACCTTC
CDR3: CASSLGGSGYTF

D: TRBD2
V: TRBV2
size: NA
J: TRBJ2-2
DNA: TGTGCCAGCAGTGAAACGTTGCGGGGGACGAACACCGGGGAGCTGTTTTTT
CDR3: CASSETLRGTNTGELFF

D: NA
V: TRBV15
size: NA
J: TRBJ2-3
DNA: TGTGCCACCAGCAGCGACAGAGGTACGCAGTATTTT
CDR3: CATSSDRGTQYF

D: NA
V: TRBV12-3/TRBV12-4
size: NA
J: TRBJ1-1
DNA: TGTGCCAGCAGTTTAGCGCAGGGCACTGAAGCTTTCTTT
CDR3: CASSLAQGTEAFF

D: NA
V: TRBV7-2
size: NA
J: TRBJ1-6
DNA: TGTGCCAGCAGCATTGGGGCCTATAATTCACCCCTCCACTTT
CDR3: CASSIGAYNSPLHF

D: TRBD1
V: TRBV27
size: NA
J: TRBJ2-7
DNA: TGTGCCAGCAGTCCCGGACAGGGGGCCTACGAGCAGTACTTC
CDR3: CASSPGQGAYEQYF

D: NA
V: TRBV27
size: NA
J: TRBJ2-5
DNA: TGTGCCAGCTCCACGGGTGGATTGAATCTCGGGACCCAGTACTTC
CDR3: CASSTGGLNLGTQYF

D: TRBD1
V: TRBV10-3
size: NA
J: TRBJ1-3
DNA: TGTGCCATCAGTGAGTCGATTGCAGGGGGCGTTTCGGGAAACACCATATATTTT
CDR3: CAISESIAGGVSGNTIYF